This TCR beta chain was sequenced during a study of low-dose radiotherapy and immunotherapy resistance in tumors. About the study: Cohort 2, a group dosed every two weeks at 1 Gy per fraction, received 13 Gy in total over 26 weeks. Priming of first-strand cDNA relied on TRAV- and TRBV-specific primers (covering alpha and beta chains). Patients took oral aspirin 300 mg daily for four cycles from cycle 1 day 1.

This clonotype came up many times. Germline V gene sequence: CDR1 SGHRS, CDR2 YFSETQ. The CDR3 runs 14 residues. The germline V and J ends were trimmed by 4 bases and 0 bases, with 5 bases remaining between them. The time point denotes: after trial treatment. Sample treatment: LDRT plus nivolumab, ipilimumab, low-dose cyclophosphamide and aspirin (RACIN trial). TCR amplification involved around 22 PCR cycles with a constant-region primer and V-primer adapter. mRNA that had been isolated underwent amplification through in vitro transcription. TCRdb called the reads again in MiXCR, with one record for every CDR3 protein. The sample lists 50,000 or so distinct CDR3 sequences; approximately 35% were seen once.

The sequences come from PBMCs, collected after low-dose radiotherapy plus immunotherapy. This TCR was recovered from a male donor with rectosigmoid adenocarcinoma. The chain has TRBV5-1 and TRBJ2-6, with D unresolved. The CDR3 spells CASSGDSGANVLTF. Here the CDR3 DNA reads TGCGCCAGCAGCGGGGACTCTGGGGCCAACGTCCTGACTTTC.